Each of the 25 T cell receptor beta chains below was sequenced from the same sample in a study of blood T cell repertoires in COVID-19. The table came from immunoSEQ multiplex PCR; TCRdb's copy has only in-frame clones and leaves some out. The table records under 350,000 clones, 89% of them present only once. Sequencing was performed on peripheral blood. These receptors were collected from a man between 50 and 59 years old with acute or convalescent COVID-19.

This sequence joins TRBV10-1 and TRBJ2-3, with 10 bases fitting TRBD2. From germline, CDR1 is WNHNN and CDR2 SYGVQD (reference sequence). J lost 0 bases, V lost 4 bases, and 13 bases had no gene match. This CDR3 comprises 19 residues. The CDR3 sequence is CASSGSRLAGAQSTDTQYF. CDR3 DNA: TGCGCCAGCAGTGGTTCCAGGCTAGCGGGGGCCCAAAGCACAGATACGCAGTATTTT.

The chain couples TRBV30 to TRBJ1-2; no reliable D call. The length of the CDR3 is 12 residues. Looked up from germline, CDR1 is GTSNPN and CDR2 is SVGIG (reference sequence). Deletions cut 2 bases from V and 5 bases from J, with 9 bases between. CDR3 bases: TGTGCCTGGAGTCCCTCTCGGTATGGCTACACCTTC. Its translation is CAWSPSRYGYTF.

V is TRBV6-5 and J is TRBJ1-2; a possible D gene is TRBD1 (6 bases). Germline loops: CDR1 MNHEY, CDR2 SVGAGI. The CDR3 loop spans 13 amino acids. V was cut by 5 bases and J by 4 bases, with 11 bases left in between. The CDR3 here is CASSPDSLYGYTF. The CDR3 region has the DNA TGTGCCAGCAGTCCGGACAGCCTCTATGGCTACACCTTC.

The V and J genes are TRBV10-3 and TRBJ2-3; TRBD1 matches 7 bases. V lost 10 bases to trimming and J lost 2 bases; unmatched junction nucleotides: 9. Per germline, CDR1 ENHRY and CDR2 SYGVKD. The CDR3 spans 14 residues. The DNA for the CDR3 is TGTGCCACCACACCGGGACAGCTCACAGATACGCAGTATTTT. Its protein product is CATTPGQLTDTQYF.

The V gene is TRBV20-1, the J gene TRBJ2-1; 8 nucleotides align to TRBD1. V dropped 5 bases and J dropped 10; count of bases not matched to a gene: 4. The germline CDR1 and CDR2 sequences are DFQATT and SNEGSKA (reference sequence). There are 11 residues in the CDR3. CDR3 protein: CSASRQGEQFF. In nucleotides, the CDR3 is TGCAGTGCTTCTCGACAGGGGGAGCAGTTCTTC.

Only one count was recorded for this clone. CDR3 coding DNA: TGTGCCAGCTCACAACAAACAGGGAATGGAAACACCATATATTTT. Translation: CASSQQTGNGNTIYF. The V gene is TRBV18, the J gene TRBJ1-3; TRBD1 might be the D (6 bases). CDR3 length: 15 residues. The V gene lost 4 bases and the J gene lost 3 bases, with 13 bases spanning the gap. CDR1 KGHSH and CDR2 LQKENI come from the germline V gene.

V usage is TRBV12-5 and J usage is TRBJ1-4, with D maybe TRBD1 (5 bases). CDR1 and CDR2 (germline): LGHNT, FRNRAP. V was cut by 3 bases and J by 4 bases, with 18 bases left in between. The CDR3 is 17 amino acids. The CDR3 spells CASGLAHQGSGNEKLFF. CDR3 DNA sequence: TGTGCTAGTGGTTTAGCCCACCAGGGTTCGGGTAATGAAAAACTGTTTTTT.

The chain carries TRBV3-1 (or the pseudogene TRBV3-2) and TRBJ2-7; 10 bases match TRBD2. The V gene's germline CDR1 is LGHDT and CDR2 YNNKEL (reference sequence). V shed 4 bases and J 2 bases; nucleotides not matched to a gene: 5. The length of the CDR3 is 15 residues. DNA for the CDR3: TGTGCCAGCAGCCCGCGGACTAGCGGACCCTACGAGCAGTACTTC. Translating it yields CASSPRTSGPYEQYF.

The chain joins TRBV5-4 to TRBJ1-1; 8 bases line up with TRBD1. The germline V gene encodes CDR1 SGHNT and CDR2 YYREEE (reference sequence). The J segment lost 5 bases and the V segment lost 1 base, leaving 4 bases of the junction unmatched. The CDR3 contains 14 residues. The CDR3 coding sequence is TGTGCCAGCAGCTTGACAGGGGGTTTGACTGAAGCTTTCTTT. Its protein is CASSLTGGLTEAFF. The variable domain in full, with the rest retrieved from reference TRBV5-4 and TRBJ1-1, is ETGVTQSPTHLIKTRGQQVTLRCSSQSGHNTVSWYQQALGQGPQFIFQYYREEENGRGNFPPRFSGLQFPNYSSELNVNALELDDSALYLCASSLTGGLTEAFFGQGTRLTVV.

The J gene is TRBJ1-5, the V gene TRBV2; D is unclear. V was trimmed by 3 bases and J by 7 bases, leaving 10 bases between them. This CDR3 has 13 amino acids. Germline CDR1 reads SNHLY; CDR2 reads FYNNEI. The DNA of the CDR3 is TGTGCCAGCAGTGAGGAGGGTATCCAGCCCCAGCATTTT. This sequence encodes CASSEEGIQPQHF.

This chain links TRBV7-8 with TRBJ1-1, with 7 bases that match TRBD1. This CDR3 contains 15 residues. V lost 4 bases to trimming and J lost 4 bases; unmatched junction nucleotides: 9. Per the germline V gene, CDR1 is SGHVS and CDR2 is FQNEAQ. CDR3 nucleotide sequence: TGTGCCAGCAGCTCGGACAGGCCGCGAGGCACTGAAGCTTTCTTT. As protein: CASSSDRPRGTEAFF. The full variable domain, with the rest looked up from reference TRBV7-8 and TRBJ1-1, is GAGVSQSPRYKVAKRGQDVALRCDPISGHVSLFWYQQALGQGPEFLTYFQNEAQLDKSGLPSDRFFAERPEGSVSTLKIQRTQQEDSAVYLCASSSDRPRGTEAFFGQGTRLTVV.

The CDR3: CASSRGHGETQYF. The CDR3 DNA is TGTGCCAGCTCAAGGGGGCACGGTGAGACCCAGTACTTC. The chain carries TRBV18 and TRBJ2-5; 7 bases line up with TRBD1. The germline CDR1 and CDR2 sequences are KGHSH and LQKENI. The CDR3 has 13 amino acids. Trimming at V came to 5 bases and at J to 5 bases, leaving 5 bases not matched to a gene.

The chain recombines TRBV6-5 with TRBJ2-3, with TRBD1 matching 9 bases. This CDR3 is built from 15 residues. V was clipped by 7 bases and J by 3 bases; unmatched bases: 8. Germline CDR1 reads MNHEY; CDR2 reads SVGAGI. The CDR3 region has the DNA TGTGCCAGCACCGACAGGGGGAGTTGGACAGATACGCAGTATTTT. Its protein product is CASTDRGSWTDTQYF.

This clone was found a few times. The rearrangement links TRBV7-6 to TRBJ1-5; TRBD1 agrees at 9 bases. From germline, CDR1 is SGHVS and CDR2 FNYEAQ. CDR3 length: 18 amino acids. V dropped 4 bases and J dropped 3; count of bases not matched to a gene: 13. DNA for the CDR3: TGTGCCAGCAGCTCCCAACCTGCCGGGACAGGGAACAATCAGCCCCAGCATTTT. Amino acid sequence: CASSSQPAGTGNNQPQHF.

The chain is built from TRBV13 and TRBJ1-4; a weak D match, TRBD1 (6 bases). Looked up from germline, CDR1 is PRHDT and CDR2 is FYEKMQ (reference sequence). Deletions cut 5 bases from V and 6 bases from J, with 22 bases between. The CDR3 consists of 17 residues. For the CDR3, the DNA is TGTGCCAGCAGCCGCCTGTTCTTCGGGGGGCGGGATGAAAAACTGTTTTTT. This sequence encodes CASSRLFFGGRDEKLFF.

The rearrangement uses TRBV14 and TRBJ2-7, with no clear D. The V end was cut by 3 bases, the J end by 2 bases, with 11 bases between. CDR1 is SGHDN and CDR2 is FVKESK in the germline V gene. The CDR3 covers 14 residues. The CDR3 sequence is CASSQPARAYEQYF. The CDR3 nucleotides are TGTGCCAGCAGCCAGCCAGCGCGAGCCTACGAGCAGTACTTC.

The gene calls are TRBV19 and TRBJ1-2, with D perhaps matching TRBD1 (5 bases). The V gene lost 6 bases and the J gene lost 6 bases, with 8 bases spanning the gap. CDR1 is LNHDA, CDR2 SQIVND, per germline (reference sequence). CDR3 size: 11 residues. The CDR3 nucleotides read TGTGCCAGTAGAGGGGCGCATGGCTACACCTTC. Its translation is CASRGAHGYTF.

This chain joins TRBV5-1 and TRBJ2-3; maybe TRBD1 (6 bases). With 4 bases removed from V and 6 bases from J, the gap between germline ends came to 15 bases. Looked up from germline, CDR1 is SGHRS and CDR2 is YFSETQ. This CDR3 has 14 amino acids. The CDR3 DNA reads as TGCGCCAGCAGCCAGACAGGAGCCAAGGATACGCAGTATTTT. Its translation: CASSQTGAKDTQYF.

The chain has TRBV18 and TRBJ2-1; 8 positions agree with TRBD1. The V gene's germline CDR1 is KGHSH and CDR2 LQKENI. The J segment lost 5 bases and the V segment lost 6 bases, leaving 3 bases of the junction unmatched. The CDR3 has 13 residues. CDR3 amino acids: CASSGQGHNEQFF. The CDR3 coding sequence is TGTGCCAGCTCCGGACAGGGACACAATGAGCAGTTCTTC.

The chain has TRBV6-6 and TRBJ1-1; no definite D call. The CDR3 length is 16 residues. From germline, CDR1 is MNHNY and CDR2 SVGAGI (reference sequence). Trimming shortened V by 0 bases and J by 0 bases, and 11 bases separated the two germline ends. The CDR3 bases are TGTGCCAGCAGTTACTCAACCCGGGGAGTGAACACTGAAGCTTTCTTT. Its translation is CASSYSTRGVNTEAFF.

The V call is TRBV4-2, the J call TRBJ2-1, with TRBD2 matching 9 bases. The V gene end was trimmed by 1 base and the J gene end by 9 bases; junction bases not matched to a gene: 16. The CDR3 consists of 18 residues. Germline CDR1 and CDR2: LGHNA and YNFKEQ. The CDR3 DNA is TGTGCCAGCAGCCAAGGGACGACCCAAGGACTAGCGTCGGGTGAGCAGTTCTTC. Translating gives CASSQGTTQGLASGEQFF.

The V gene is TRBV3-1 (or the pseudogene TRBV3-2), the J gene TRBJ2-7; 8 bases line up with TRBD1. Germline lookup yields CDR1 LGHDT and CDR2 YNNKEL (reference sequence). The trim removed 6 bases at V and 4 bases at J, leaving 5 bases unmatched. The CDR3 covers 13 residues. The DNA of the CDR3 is TGTGCCAGCAGAGGGACAGGACCATACGAGCAGTACTTC. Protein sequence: CASRGTGPYEQYF.

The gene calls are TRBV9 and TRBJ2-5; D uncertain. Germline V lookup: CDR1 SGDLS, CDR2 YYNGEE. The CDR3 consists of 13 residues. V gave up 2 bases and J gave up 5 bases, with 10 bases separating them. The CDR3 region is CASSVSARETQYF. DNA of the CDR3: TGTGCCAGCAGCGTCTCCGCGCGGGAGACCCAGTACTTC.

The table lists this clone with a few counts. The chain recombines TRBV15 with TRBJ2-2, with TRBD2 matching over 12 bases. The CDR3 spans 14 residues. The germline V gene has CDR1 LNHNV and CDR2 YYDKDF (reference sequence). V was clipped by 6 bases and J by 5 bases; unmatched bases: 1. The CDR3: CATRTSGGTGELFF. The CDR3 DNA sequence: TGTGCCACCAGGACTAGCGGGGGAACCGGGGAGCTGTTTTTT.

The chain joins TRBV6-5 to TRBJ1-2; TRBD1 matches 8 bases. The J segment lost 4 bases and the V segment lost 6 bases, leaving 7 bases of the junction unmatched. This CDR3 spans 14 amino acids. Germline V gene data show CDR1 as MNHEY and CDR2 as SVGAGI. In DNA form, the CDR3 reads TGTGCCAGCAGCTCGGACAGGGCACCCTATGGCTACACCTTC. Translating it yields CASSSDRAPYGYTF.